This T cell receptor (beta chain) was retrieved from a study of cytomegalovirus exposure and HLA in healthy donors. Concerning this clone: Its antigen remains unknown.

Sequenced by immunoSEQ multiplex PCR; TCRdb stores in-frame clones only, minus some. Here the sample spans 200,000 or so clones, around 90% being singletons. Study outcomes and limitations: Many donors carried some public TCRs, although rarity characterized most TCR sequences. Both high specificity and high sensitivity reportedly marked the classifier's diagnosis of cytomegalovirus status. In vitro, a few CMV-associated chains proved specific for CMV antigens.

The source material was PBMCs. This TCR derives from a woman under 30 in good health and CMV-seronegative.

CDR3: CSVEEGRAGYTF. The CDR3 DNA follows: TGCAGCGTTGAAGAGGGCAGGGCTGGCTACACCTTC. V and J are TRBV29-1 and TRBJ1-2, with D possibly being TRBD1 (5 bases). Trimming took 0 bases from V and 7 from J, leaving 9 bases between them. Per the germline V gene, CDR1 is SQVTM and CDR2 is ANQGSEA. CDR3 length equals 12 residues.